Each of the 19 T cell receptor beta chains below was sequenced from the same sample in a study of cytomegalovirus exposure and HLA in healthy donors. In the PCR, 60 Vbeta and 13 Jbeta primers were used. Sequencing was performed with immunoSEQ multiplex PCR; in TCRdb, only in-frame clones are kept and a portion is missing. The sample carries roughly 80,000 clones, approximately 84% recorded once. Sequenced sample: PBMCs. These receptors were taken from a woman aged 45-65 years in good health and CMV-seronegative.

The chain combines TRBV5-6 with TRBJ1-1; unclear D gene. This CDR3 is 15 amino acids long. V lost 1 base to trimming and J lost 0 bases, with 10 bases between them. Per germline, CDR1 SGHDT and CDR2 YYEEEE. The CDR3 DNA is TGTGCCAGCAGCTTGTCTCCCAGATTGAACACTGAAGCTTTCTTT. Protein: CASSLSPRLNTEAFF. Based on the CDR3 plus reference TRBV5-6 and TRBJ1-1, the full variable domain is DAGVTQSPTHLIKTRGQQVTLRCSPKSGHDTVSWYQQALGQGPQFIFQYYEEEERQRGNFPDRFSGHQFPNYSSELNVNALLLGDSALYLCASSLSPRLNTEAFFGQGTRLTVV.

This clone showed up just once. The chain combines TRBV5-6 with TRBJ1-2, with no clear D. The CDR3 sequence is 14 residues long. V lost 0 bases and J 0 bases, leaving 6 bases between the germline ends. CDR1 and CDR2 from the germline V gene are SGHDT and YYEEEE. The DNA of the CDR3 is TGTGCCAGCAGCTTGGTCGGGACTAACTATGGCTACACCTTC. Translation gives CASSLVGTNYGYTF.

V gene TRBV7-9 combines with J gene TRBJ2-7; no definite D call. Trimming cost V 4 bases and J 1 base, with 8 bases left between them. The CDR3 extends over 13 amino acids. Germline values: CDR1 SEHNR, CDR2 FQNEAQ (reference sequence). CDR3 in amino acids: CASSSGDSYEQYF. CDR3 DNA sequence: TGTGCCAGCAGCTCCGGTGATTCCTACGAGCAGTACTTC.

The chain couples TRBV6-1 to TRBJ2-1; 13 positions match TRBD2. The J segment lost 9 bases and the V segment lost 2 bases, leaving 4 bases of the junction unmatched. The CDR3 is 15 residues long. The V gene's germline CDR1 is MNHNS and CDR2 SASEGT. This CDR3 is CASSEPGLAGVEQFF. In DNA form, the CDR3 reads TGTGCCAGCAGTGAACCCGGACTAGCGGGAGTTGAGCAGTTCTTC.

This clone has more than one count but fewer than ten. This chain links TRBV5-1 with TRBJ1-5, with D unresolved. Germline lookup yields CDR1 SGHRS and CDR2 YFSETQ. The CDR3 contains 14 residues. Trimming left V 0 bases short and J 7 bases short, with 11 bases between. CDR3 sequence: CASSLESGFQPQHF. The DNA of the CDR3 is TGCGCCAGCAGCTTGGAATCGGGGTTCCAGCCCCAGCATTTT.

The chain combines TRBV27 with TRBJ1-1, with 9 positions matching TRBD1. CDR1 is MNHEY and CDR2 is SMNVEV in the germline V gene (reference sequence). The CDR3 loop spans 14 amino acids. J lost 4 bases, V lost 6 bases, and 6 bases had no gene match. The CDR3 protein is CASSYRGPSTEAFF. The CDR3, as DNA: TGTGCCAGCAGCTACAGGGGGCCCAGCACTGAAGCTTTCTTT.

The chain has TRBV15 and TRBJ2-3, with D perhaps TRBD1 (5 bases). Germline assignment: CDR1 LNHNV and CDR2 YYDKDF (reference sequence). Trimming took off 0 bases at V and 1 base at J, with 8 bases between the two ends. The CDR3 is made up of 15 amino acids. CDR3: CATSRDRAGTDTQYF. CDR3 bases: TGTGCCACCAGCAGAGACAGGGCTGGCACAGATACGCAGTATTTT.

This clone occurred a few times. The chain carries TRBV19 and TRBJ1-6; TRBD1 is a possible D gene (6 bases). V gave up 4 bases and J gave up 2 bases, with 12 bases separating them. The CDR3 runs to 16 residues. Germline CDR1 is LNHDA and CDR2 is SQIVND (reference sequence). CDR3 DNA: TGTGCCAGTAGTAGTACAGGGATAACCTATAATTCACCCCTCCACTTT. It is translated as CASSSTGITYNSPLHF.

This chain joins TRBV7-9 and TRBJ2-1; D uncertain. V was pared by 1 base and J by 8 bases, with 6 bases between. Germline CDR1 is SEHNR and CDR2 is FQNEAQ (reference sequence). The CDR3 covers 12 residues. CDR3 DNA sequence: TGTGCCAGCAGCTTAGTTGAGTATGAGCAGTTCTTC. It yields the protein CASSLVEYEQFF.

This sequence joins TRBV28 and TRBJ1-4, with a possible D match to TRBD1 (6 bases). V lost 6 bases to trimming and J lost 5 bases, with 7 bases between them. From germline, CDR1 is MDHEN and CDR2 SYDVKM. This CDR3 is 12 amino acids long. The CDR3: CASRQGNEKLFF. For the CDR3, the DNA is TGTGCCAGCAGACAGGGAAATGAAAAACTGTTTTTT.

V usage is TRBV6-6 and J usage is TRBJ2-7; perhaps TRBD1 as D (6 bases). V dropped 8 bases and J dropped 4 bases, with 24 bases sitting between them. Germline lookup yields CDR1 MNHNY and CDR2 SVGAGI (reference sequence). The CDR3 is 16 amino acids. In DNA form, the CDR3 reads TGTGCCAGCTTCTTGGGACACCGAGAGGGGTTGTACGAGCAGTACGTC. Amino acid sequence: CASFLGHREGLYEQYV.

This clone was counted between two and nine times. The gene calls are TRBV12-5 and TRBJ2-1; 7 bases fit TRBD1. After removal of 2 bases from V and 0 bases from J, the junction contained 4 bases not matched to a gene. This CDR3 comprises 16 residues. Germline V gene data show CDR1 as LGHNT and CDR2 as FRNRAP. The CDR3 DNA sequence: TGTGCTAGTGGTTTGTGGACAGGAAGCTCCTACAATGAGCAGTTCTTC. Amino acid sequence: CASGLWTGSSYNEQFF.

The chain carries TRBV7-2 and TRBJ2-3, with unresolved D. Germline V gives CDR1 SGHTA, CDR2 FQGNSA. The CDR3 extends over 13 amino acids. Trimming took off 6 bases at V and 0 bases at J, with 7 bases between the two ends. The CDR3 spells CASSTQSTDTQYF. The CDR3 bases are TGTGCCAGCAGTACACAGAGCACAGATACGCAGTATTTT.

The CDR3 loop reads CASSSRTPRDRSSYEQYF. The CDR3 bases are TGTGCCAGCAGCTCTCGGACCCCCCGGGACAGAAGCTCCTACGAGCAGTACTTC. This chain joins TRBV11-2 and TRBJ2-7; TRBD1 agrees at 7 bases. CDR1 is SGHAT, CDR2 FQNNGV, per germline. The CDR3 is 18 residues long. J was trimmed by 0 bases and V by 4 bases; bases with no gene match: 15.

The chain uses TRBV13 and TRBJ2-3; D is uncertain. This CDR3 spans 12 amino acids. The germline V and J ends were trimmed by 3 bases and 1 base, with 2 bases remaining between them. CDR1 PRHDT and CDR2 FYEKMQ come from the germline V gene (reference sequence). CDR3 sequence (DNA): TGTGCCAGCAGCTTCGGCACAGATACGCAGTATTTT. Its protein product is CASSFGTDTQYF.

CDR3 in DNA: TGTGCCTGGAGACGGAATGGGGGCTTTGAAGCTTTCTTT. Encoded protein: CAWRRNGGFEAFF. This chain uses TRBV30 with TRBJ1-1; weak D call: TRBD1 (6 bases). The length of the CDR3 is 13 residues. CDR1 and CDR2 (germline): GTSNPN, SVGIG (reference sequence). V lost 3 bases, J lost 7 bases, and 15 bases lay in between. The variable domain in full, with the rest retrieved from reference TRBV30 and TRBJ1-1, is SQTIHQWPATLVQPVGSPLSLECTVEGTSNPNLYWYRQAAGRGLQLLFYSVGIGQISSEVPQNLSASRPQDRQFILSSKKLLLSDSGFYLCAWRRNGGFEAFFGQGTRLTVV.

V usage is TRBV18 and J usage is TRBJ1-4, with TRBD1 as a possible D gene (6 bases). The germline gives CDR1 KGHSH, CDR2 LQKENI. This CDR3 has 14 amino acids. With 0 bases removed from V and 8 bases from J, the gap between germline ends came to 10 bases. As DNA, the CDR3 is TGTGCCAGCTCACCACCGGCCCAGGGGGAAAAACTGTTTTTT. This codes for CASSPPAQGEKLFF.

V usage is TRBV11-2 and J usage is TRBJ1-1; unclear D gene. Germline-derived CDR1 and CDR2 are SGHAT and FQNNGV. CDR3 length: 17 residues. Trimming shortened V by 0 bases and J by 0 bases, and 14 bases separated the two germline ends. The CDR3 DNA follows: TGTGCCAGCAGCTTAGAGGTCGATCAGTTCATGAACACTGAAGCTTTCTTT. Encoded protein: CASSLEVDQFMNTEAFF.

The J gene is TRBJ1-5, the V gene TRBV9; 8 nucleotides agree with TRBD1. CDR3 length: 14 residues. Germline-derived CDR1 and CDR2 are SGDLS and YYNGEE. V trimming: 3 bases; J trimming: 6 bases; junction bases outside the gene matches: 5. This CDR3 is CASSAGGSGQPQHF. The CDR3 DNA is TGTGCCAGCAGCGCAGGGGGCTCGGGTCAGCCCCAGCATTTT.